The entry that follows covers one T cell receptor (beta chain) sequence. Its antigen remains unknown. The junction and the germline gene differ at one end; a read error may be behind it. Template was bulk tumor genomic DNA, around 600 ng per sample. Each primary tumor yielded several biopsies, collected far apart from one another at surgery. Curative operations were performed on patients who had untreated, newly diagnosed non-small cell lung cancer. The donors were patients with newly diagnosed non-small cell lung cancer undergoing curative-intent surgery. The record originates from a study of immune heterogeneity within non-small cell lung tumors. Across the study: Of all tumors, 4 turned out to be squamous cell carcinomas, more than eight were non-squamous carcinomas and 1 was not otherwise specified.

The CDR3 is 15 residues long. CDR1 is MRHNA, CDR2 SNTAGT, per germline. General observations from the study: Tumor sites within a patient were found to share identical dominant CDR3 beta clonotypes, and site-unique high-frequency clones were also present. Clonotypes of T-cell receptor beta found at high frequency were largely distinct between individual patients.

For the TCR beta CDR3, multiplex PCR with 32 V and 13 J primers performed the amplification. TCRdb called the multiplex PCR reads again in MiXCR, with one record for every CDR3 protein. The sample gives 20,000 to 25,000 distinct CDR3 sequences, less than 35% of which show up once; around 4.5% is in the top ten. The chain combines TRBV6-4 with TRBJ2-1; 10 nucleotides align to TRBD2. The sequencing input was lung tumor tissue. The TCR was taken from a man aged 40-49 years with non-small cell lung cancer. The CDR3 DNA reads as TGTGCCGGCAGTGACTCGACTAGCGGGTACAATGAGCAGTTCTTC. It encodes CAGSDSTSGYNEQFF.